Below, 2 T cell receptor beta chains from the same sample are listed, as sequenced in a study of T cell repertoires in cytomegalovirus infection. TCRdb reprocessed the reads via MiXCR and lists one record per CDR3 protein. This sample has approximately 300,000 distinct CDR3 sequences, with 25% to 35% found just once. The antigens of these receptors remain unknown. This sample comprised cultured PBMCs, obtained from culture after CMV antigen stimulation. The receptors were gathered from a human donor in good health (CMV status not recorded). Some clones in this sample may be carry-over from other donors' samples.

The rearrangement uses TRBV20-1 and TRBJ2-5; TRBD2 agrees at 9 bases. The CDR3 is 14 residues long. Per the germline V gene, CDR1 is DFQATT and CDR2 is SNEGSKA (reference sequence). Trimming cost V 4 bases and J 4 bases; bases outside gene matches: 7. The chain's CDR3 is CSATLAGAGETQYF. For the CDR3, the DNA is TGCAGTGCTACATTAGCGGGAGCGGGAGAGACCCAGTACTTC.

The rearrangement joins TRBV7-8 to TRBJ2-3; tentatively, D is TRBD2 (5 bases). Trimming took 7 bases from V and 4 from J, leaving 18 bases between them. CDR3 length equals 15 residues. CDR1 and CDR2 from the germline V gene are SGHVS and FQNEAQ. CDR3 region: CASTGARVGADTQYF. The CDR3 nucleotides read TGTGCCAGCACCGGAGCGAGGGTTGGGGCAGATACGCAGTATTTT.